Below, 11 T cell receptor beta chains from the same sample are listed, as sequenced in a study of cytomegalovirus exposure and HLA in healthy donors. Assay: immunoSEQ multiplex PCR; the TCRdb copy retains only in-frame clones and omits some. This sample has some 180,000 clones, with about nine tenths found just once. The sample was PBMCs. The receptors derive from a young man in good health and CMV-seropositive.

The rearrangement joins TRBV27 to TRBJ1-2; TRBD1 matches at 7 bases. The CDR3 is made up of 15 amino acids. V was clipped by 5 bases and J by 6 bases; unmatched bases: 12. The germline CDR1 and CDR2 sequences are MNHEY and SMNVEV (reference sequence). Here the CDR3 DNA reads TGTGCCAGCAGTCCCAAGACAGGGTACGATAATGGCTACACCTTC. Translating it yields CASSPKTGYDNGYTF.

The V and J genes are TRBV19 and TRBJ1-3; D call uncertain. V lost 3 bases and J 0 bases, leaving 9 bases between the germline ends. The CDR3 runs 15 residues. Germline CDR1 LNHDA, CDR2 SQIVND (reference sequence). The CDR3 nucleotides are TGTGCCAGTAGTATCTCTGGATACTCTGGAAACACCATATATTTT. Amino acid sequence: CASSISGYSGNTIYF. The whole variable domain, remainder taken from reference TRBV19 and TRBJ1-3, is DGGITQSPKYLFRKEGQNVTLSCEQNLNHDAMYWYRQDPGQGLRLIYYSQIVNDFQKGDIAEGYSVSREKKESFPLTVTSAQKNPTAFYLCASSISGYSGNTIYFGEGSWLTVV.

The chain has TRBV30 and TRBJ2-3; D may match TRBD1 or TRBD2 (5 bases each). This CDR3 region has 14 residues. Germline CDR1 and CDR2: GTSNPN and SVGIG (reference sequence). V shed 4 bases and J shed 0 bases, with 11 bases lying between them. Here the CDR3 reads CAWTPGPSTDTQYF. The CDR3 nucleotides read TGTGCCTGGACCCCGGGACCGAGCACAGATACGCAGTATTTT.

In this sample, this clone turned up once. The chain uses TRBV11-3 and TRBJ2-3, with D tentatively TRBD2 (6 bases). The CDR3 has 14 amino acids. V lost 3 bases and J lost 4, with 11 bases in between. Germline CDR1 SGHNT, CDR2 YENEEA. For the CDR3, the DNA is TGTGCCAGCAGCTTCGGGAGAGGACCAGATACGCAGTATTTT. Residues: CASSFGRGPDTQYF.

The V call is TRBV5-6, the J call TRBJ2-7; D might be TRBD1 (6 bases). V gave up 4 bases and J gave up 0 bases, with 11 bases separating them. Germline assignment: CDR1 SGHDT and CDR2 YYEEEE. The CDR3 is 14 residues long. The CDR3 protein is CASSPQGSSYEQYF. Here the CDR3 DNA reads TGTGCCAGCAGCCCGCAGGGGTCCTCCTACGAGCAGTACTTC.

The J gene is TRBJ1-4, the V gene TRBV7-9; D gene unclear. The CDR3 length is 13 residues. CDR1 and CDR2 from the germline V gene are SEHNR and FQNEAQ (reference sequence). V dropped 7 bases and J dropped 7 bases, with 13 bases sitting between them. For the CDR3, the DNA is TGTGCCAGCAAAACCGAAGGTCTTGAAAAACTGTTTTTT. Its protein is CASKTEGLEKLFF.

The V gene is TRBV10-3, the J gene TRBJ2-5, with D possibly called TRBD1 or TRBD2 (6 bases each). The V gene's germline CDR1 is ENHRY and CDR2 SYGVKD. CDR3 length equals 14 residues. Deletions cut 10 bases from V and 7 bases from J, with 22 bases between. The CDR3 loop reads CATQGPFEEGTQYF. The CDR3 coding sequence is TGTGCCACCCAGGGGCCTTTTGAGGAGGGGACCCAGTACTTC.

The V and J genes are TRBV2 and TRBJ2-2; D remains unclear. Germline V lookup: CDR1 SNHLY, CDR2 FYNNEI. Trimming cost V 1 base and J 3 bases, with 6 bases left between them. This CDR3 is 14 amino acids long. CDR3 amino acids: CASSEVLYTGELFF. CDR3 coding DNA: TGTGCCAGCAGTGAAGTCCTCTACACCGGGGAGCTGTTTTTT.

The rearrangement links TRBV7-2 to TRBJ2-7; D possibly corresponds to TRBD2 (7 bases). Per the germline V gene, CDR1 is SGHTA and CDR2 is FQGNSA. V was clipped by 6 bases and J by 7 bases, with 16 bases between them. There are 13 residues in the CDR3. CDR3 sequence reads: CASSYSEGGEQYF. CDR3 nucleotides: TGTGCCAGCAGTTACTCTGAGGGGGGGGAGCAGTACTTC.

The rearrangement uses TRBV6-5 and TRBJ1-5, with D tentatively TRBD1 (6 bases). The germline CDR1 and CDR2 sequences are MNHEY and SVGAGI. The V end was cut by 5 bases, the J end by 5 bases, with 16 bases between. The CDR3 length is 15 residues. The CDR3 DNA sequence: TGTGCCAGCAGTCCCAGGGGATTACGGGATCAGCCCCAGCATTTT. Translating it yields CASSPRGLRDQPQHF.

The V call is TRBV4-2, the J call TRBJ2-7; 12 nucleotides line up with TRBD2. CDR3 size: 15 residues. V lost 4 bases, J lost 2 bases, and 3 bases stayed unmatched. Looked up from germline, CDR1 is LGHNA and CDR2 is YNFKEQ. The CDR3 here is CASSPGLAGPYEQYF. CDR3 coding DNA: TGTGCCAGCAGCCCTGGACTAGCGGGACCCTACGAGCAGTACTTC.